This T cell receptor (beta chain) was retrieved from a study of T cell responses to AZD1222 COVID-19 vaccine. Here immunoSEQ multiplex PCR was the method, and the copy in TCRdb shows in-frame clones only, minus some. This sample has tens of thousands of clones, with approximately 91% found just once. Trimming at V came to 0 bases and at J to 6 bases, leaving 7 bases not matched to a gene. The CDR3 length is 16 residues. The germline CDR1 and CDR2 sequences are MNHNY and SVGAGI (reference sequence). This specimen was peripheral blood, taken on day 0 of AZD1222 vaccination. The chain joins TRBV6-6 to TRBJ2-1; 8 nucleotides line up with TRBD2. This receptor was identified in an adult in good health. The CDR3 bases are TGTGCCAGCAGTTACTCTGGCGGGAGGCTCAGCAATGAGCAGTTCTTC. Amino acids: CASSYSGGRLSNEQFF.